The present T cell receptor beta chain was sequenced within a study of tumor-infiltrating lymphocytes in primary liver carcinoma. Study-wide context: Male and female patients aged 30 to 69 years made up the cohort.

In regard to this clonotype: The antigen remains unidentified.

With V trimmed by 9 bases and J by 5 bases, 16 bases remained unmatched. The germline gives CDR1 SGHAT, CDR2 FQNNGV. The CDR3 has 17 amino acids. The investigators made TCR beta cDNA from about 0.45 ug total RNA, using a constant-region primer. ARM-PCR, slightly modified, supplied the TCR beta libraries through three nested multiplex PCR rounds. Each of the first two PCR rounds ran about 9 cycles with TRBV1-TRBV30 forward and C-beta reverse primers. TCRdb independently ran MiXCR on the multiplex PCR reads; one entry per CDR3 protein. The sample records 75,000 to 80,000 distinct CDR3 sequences, under 75% being singletons. Unsorted bulk tissue of about 19-31 mg yielded co-extracted RNA and DNA. Chronic HBV infection was present in the patients, who were treatment-naive. Study-level findings and limits: Tumor-adjacent and tumor-blood pairs showed less overlap than tumor region pairs.

The origin of this receptor is a man in his forties with primary liver carcinoma and hepatitis B virus infection. Sequenced material: tumor-adjacent normal liver tissue. This rearrangement joins TRBV11-2 to TRBJ2-3, with TRBD1 identical over 11 bases. The chain's CDR3 is CARGLAGTGGYKDTQYF. The CDR3 coding sequence is TGTGCCAGGGGCTTAGCAGGGACAGGGGGATATAAAGATACGCAGTATTTT. Together with reference TRBV11-2 and TRBJ2-3, the CDR3 gives the full variable domain: EAGVAQSPRYKIIEKRQSVAFWCNPISGHATLYWYQQILGQGPKLLIQFQNNGVVDDSQLPKDRFSAERLKGVDSTLKIQPAKLEDSAVYLCARGLAGTGGYKDTQYFGPGTRLTVL.